A selection of T cell receptor beta chains follows, all from one sample in a study of blood T cells in healthy people across ages. TCRdb re-called the 5' RACE reads through MiXCR, storing one row per CDR3 protein. The table has about 590,000 distinct CDR3 sequences, about 30% seen once. Sequencing input: blood. These receptors were obtained from a woman of 80 years or more in good health. Each CDR3 is given with its conserved first and last residue. D genes are given only for firm matches. Clone size, where shown, is once, few, many, or a class for clones that have expanded.

D gene,J gene,clone size,V gene,CDR3 DNA,CDR3 protein
TRBD2,TRBJ2-5,many,TRBV28,TGTGCCAGCAGTGTGGGGACTAGCGCGGTTCAAGAGACCCAGTACTTC,CASSVGTSAVQETQYF
-,TRBJ2-7,many,TRBV20-1,TGCAGTGCTAGAGACCCCCTAGGGGTGGGAGAGCAGTACTTC,CSARDPLGVGEQYF
-,TRBJ1-1,-,TRBV24-1,TGTGCCACCAGTGATTCCCAGGAAATGAACACTGAAGCTTTCTTT,CATSDSQEMNTEAFF
-,TRBJ1-2,many,TRBV28,TGTGCCAGCAGTTTACTCACGGGGGGGAATGGCTACACCTTC,CASSLLTGGNGYTF
-,TRBJ2-7,-,TRBV5-1,TGCGCCAGCAGCTTGAGTGCAGGAAAGGGCGAGCAGTACTTC,CASSLSAGKGEQYF
-,TRBJ2-5,many,TRBV20-1,TGCAGTGCTCCCGGGCCTGGAGGTTGGGAGACCCAGTACTTC,CSAPGPGGWETQYF
TRBD2,TRBJ2-3,once,TRBV29-1,TGCAGCGGCCGGGGGGCGGGGGGCCGAACAGATACGCAGTATTTT,CSGRGAGGRTDTQYF
TRBD2,TRBJ2-1,many,TRBV4-2,TGTGCCAGCAGCCAAGATTGGGGGGGAAGCTCCTACAATGAGCAGTTCTTC,CASSQDWGGSSYNEQFF
TRBD1,TRBJ2-3,few,TRBV19,TGTGCCAGTAGTGGGTGGGACAGAAGCACAGATACGCAGTATTTT,CASSGWDRSTDTQYF
-,TRBJ2-1,many,TRBV4-1,TGCGCCAGCAGCCAAGATATAGGAACAGACTACAATGAGCAGTTCTTC,CASSQDIGTDYNEQFF
TRBD1,TRBJ2-1,many,TRBV7-9,TGTGCCAGCAGCTCTAGGACAGGGGGCTCCTACAATGAGCAGTTCTTC,CASSSRTGGSYNEQFF
-,TRBJ1-5,-,TRBV27,TGTGCCAGCAGTATGGGAACCGAACGGCCCCAGCATTTT,CASSMGTERPQHF
-,TRBJ1-5,-,TRBV5-1,TGCGCCACCTCGAAGGGGTCTGGGGAGCCCCAGCATTTT,CATSKGSGEPQHF
TRBD1,TRBJ2-5,few,TRBV28,TGTGCCGGCAGCCTCGACAGGGGATTAGGCGAGACCCAGTACTTC,CAGSLDRGLGETQYF
-,TRBJ2-7,many,TRBV20-1,TGCAGTGCAACCCGGGACTTCCTGCACGAGCAGTACTTC,CSATRDFLHEQYF
-,TRBJ1-2,-,TRBV2,TGTGCCAGCAGTGAAGGTGCCTCAGGCGATGGCTACACCTTC,CASSEGASGDGYTF
TRBD1,TRBJ2-5,-,TRBV5-5,TGTGCCAGCAGCTTGTTCCAGGACAGGAGGCAAGAGACCCAGTACTTC,CASSLFQDRRQETQYF
-,TRBJ1-2,many,TRBV14,TGTGCCAGCAGCCAAGAAGTTGGGGCTGGCTACACCTTC,CASSQEVGAGYTF
-,TRBJ2-3,many,TRBV5-1,TGCGCCAGCAGCCTAGAATGGGGTACAGGTACGCAGTATTTT,CASSLEWGTGTQYF
-,TRBJ2-1,-,TRBV7-2,TGTGCCAGCAGCTGGACTAATGAGCAGTTCTTC,CASSWTNEQFF
-,TRBJ2-2,few,TRBV4-3,TGCGCCAGCAGCCAAGATTTGATACGAACCGGGGAGCTGTTTTTT,CASSQDLIRTGELFF
-,TRBJ2-2,-,TRBV7-3,TGTGCCAGCAGCGCGACAGTCTTAGGGACCGGGGAGCTGTTTTTT,CASSATVLGTGELFF
TRBD2,TRBJ2-1,-,TRBV4-3,TGCGCCAGCAGCCCCTACGGTAGCGGGACGTCCTACAATGAGCAGTTCTTC,CASSPYGSGTSYNEQFF
-,TRBJ1-2,-,TRBV4-3,TGCGCCAGCAGCCAAGACCTCGGACAGTTTGAATCTGGCTACACCTTC,CASSQDLGQFESGYTF
TRBD1,TRBJ1-2,few,TRBV25-1,TGTGCCAGCAGCCCCCTCGGACAGGGCCATAGCTATGGCTACACCTTC,CASSPLGQGHSYGYTF
-,TRBJ2-1,few,TRBV5-1,TGCGCCAGCAGCTACCGGATGCCCGGGAATGAGCAGTTCTTC,CASSYRMPGNEQFF
TRBD2,TRBJ2-1,many,TRBV12-3/TRBV12-4,TGTGCCAGCAGGAGCGGGGGCGGGCATGAGCAGTTCTTC,CASRSGGGHEQFF
TRBD1,TRBJ1-4,-,TRBV15,TGTGCCACCAGCAATCGGAACAGGGGGCTCTGGGGTGAAAAACTGTTTTTT,CATSNRNRGLWGEKLFF
-,TRBJ1-5,few,TRBV7-8,TGTGCCAGCAGCTCCGAGGGGGGCGGGGGGCCCCAGCATTTT,CASSSEGGGGPQHF
TRBD2,TRBJ2-3,many,TRBV28,TGTGCCAGCAGTTTAAGCGGAGCGGGGCGTAGCACAGATACGCAGTATTTT,CASSLSGAGRSTDTQYF
-,TRBJ2-2,-,TRBV6-2/TRBV6-3,TGTGCCAGCAGTTACGTTGAGGAGCTGTTTTTT,CASSYVEELFF
-,TRBJ2-5,many,TRBV5-1,TGCGCCAGCAGCTTCCGGACGGATGGGACCCAGTACTTC,CASSFRTDGTQYF
-,TRBJ2-1,many,TRBV28,TGTGCCAGCAGCGCGGTAGGGGCATACAATGAGCAGTTCTTC,CASSAVGAYNEQFF
-,TRBJ2-7,many,TRBV10-3,TGTGCCATCACTCCCTACGGCAAACAGGGCTACGAGCAGTACTTC,CAITPYGKQGYEQYF
-,TRBJ2-3,many,TRBV14,TGTGCCAGCAGCCAAGATATTACAGACACAGATACGCAGTATTTT,CASSQDITDTDTQYF
-,TRBJ1-2,many,TRBV7-9,TGTGCCAGCAGCCCACCGATTAACTATGGCTACACCTTC,CASSPPINYGYTF
TRBD2,TRBJ2-3,many,TRBV27,TGTGCCAGCTGGTACGCGGGGGGGCGAGATACGCAGTATTTT,CASWYAGGRDTQYF
-,TRBJ2-3,many,TRBV12-5,TGTGCTAGTGGTTTGGTCGCGCGCACAGATACGCAGTATTTT,CASGLVARTDTQYF
TRBD2,TRBJ2-5,-,TRBV7-2,TGTGCCAGCAGCGTGGAGCGGGGCCAAGAGACCCAGTACTTC,CASSVERGQETQYF
-,TRBJ1-5,many,TRBV4-2,TGTGCCAGCAGCCAAGATGGGGATCAGCCCCAGCATTTT,CASSQDGDQPQHF
-,TRBJ2-3,many,TRBV11-2,TGTGCCAGCAGCCACCTACTCACAGATACGCAGTATTTT,CASSHLLTDTQYF